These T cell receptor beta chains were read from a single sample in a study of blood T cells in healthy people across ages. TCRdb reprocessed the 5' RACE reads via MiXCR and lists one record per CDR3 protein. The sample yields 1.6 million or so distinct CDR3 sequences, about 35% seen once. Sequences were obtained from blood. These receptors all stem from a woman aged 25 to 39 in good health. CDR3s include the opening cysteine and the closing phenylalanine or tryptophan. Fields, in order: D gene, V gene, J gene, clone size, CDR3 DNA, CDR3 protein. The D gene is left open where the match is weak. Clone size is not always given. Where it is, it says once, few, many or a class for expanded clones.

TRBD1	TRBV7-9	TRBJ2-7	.	TGTGCCAGCAGCTTTCCGGGACAGGGGGCGGGCGAGCAGTACTTC	CASSFPGQGAGEQYF
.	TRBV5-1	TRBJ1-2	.	TGCGCCAGCAGCCCCGGGGATACCATAGGCTACACCTTC	CASSPGDTIGYTF
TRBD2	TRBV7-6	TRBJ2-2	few	TGTGCCAGCGGATTAGCGGGGGGGCTCACCGGGGAGCTGTTTTTT	CASGLAGGLTGELFF
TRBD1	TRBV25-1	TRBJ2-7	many	TGTGCCAGCAGTGAGCCGGGACAGAGTTACGAGCAGTACTTC	CASSEPGQSYEQYF
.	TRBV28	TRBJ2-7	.	TGTGCCAGCACAACCTTAGGAGACGAGCAGTACTTC	CASTTLGDEQYF
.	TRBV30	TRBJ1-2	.	TGTGCCTGGGCGGACGGCTATGGCTACACCTTC	CAWADGYGYTF
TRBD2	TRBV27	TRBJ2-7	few	TGTGCCAGCAGACGAATCGGGACTAGCGCCCACGAGCAGTACTTC	CASRRIGTSAHEQYF
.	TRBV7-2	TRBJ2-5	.	TGTGCCAGCAGCTTACGGACTCGTCAAGAGGCCCAGTACTTC	CASSLRTRQEAQYF
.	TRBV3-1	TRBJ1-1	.	TGTGCCAGCAACATGGGGGCGGAGGACGCTGAAGCTTTCTTT	CASNMGAEDAEAFF
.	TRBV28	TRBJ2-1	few	TGTGCCAGCAGTTCCCCCCGCACGGGGTGCAATGAGCAGTTCTTC	CASSSPRTGCNEQFF
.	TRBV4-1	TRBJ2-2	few	TGCGCCAGCACGTGGGGCGACGCGAACACCGGGGAGCTGTTTTTT	CASTWGDANTGELFF
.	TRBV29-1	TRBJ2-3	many	TGCAGCTTCAGGGACGTGGGGGGCCCAGATACGCAGTATTTT	CSFRDVGGPDTQYF
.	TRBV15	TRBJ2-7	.	TGTGCCACCAGCCCCGGGGGCGCGGACACCTACGAGCAGTACTTC	CATSPGGADTYEQYF
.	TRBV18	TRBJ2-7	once	TGTGCCAGCTCACGGAAAGGGGACACCCAGAACGAGCAGTACTTC	CASSRKGDTQNEQYF
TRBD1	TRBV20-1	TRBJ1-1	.	TGCAGTGCTCTGCCCTTCGACAGGGGTACGGCGAACACTGAAGCTTTCTTT	CSALPFDRGTANTEAFF
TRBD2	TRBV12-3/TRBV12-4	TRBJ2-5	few	TGTGTCAGCACCTCTACAGACCGGGGAGGGCCTCAGGAGACCCAGTACTTC	CVSTSTDRGGPQETQYF
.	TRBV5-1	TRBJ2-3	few	TGCGCCAGCAGCTACGAGGGAGGTTGGTCAGATACGCAGTATTTT	CASSYEGGWSDTQYF
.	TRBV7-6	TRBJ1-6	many	TGTGCCAGCAGCTTAAAGGGGGGGACGGTCATACCCCGGTCACCCCTCCACTTT	CASSLKGGTVIPRSPLHF
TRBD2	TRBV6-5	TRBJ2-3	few	TGTGCCAGCAGGAGGACTAGCGGGAACACAGATACGCAGTATTTT	CASRRTSGNTDTQYF
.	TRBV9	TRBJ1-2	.	TGTGCCAGCAGCGGATGGGTCGTCGATAGCTATGGCTACACCTTC	CASSGWVVDSYGYTF
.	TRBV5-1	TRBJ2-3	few	TGCGCCAGCAGCTTGGATGTGGCTAACACAGATACGCAGTATTTT	CASSLDVANTDTQYF
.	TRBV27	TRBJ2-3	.	TGTGCCAGCAGCCCGGAACGCACAGATGCGCAGTATTTT	CASSPERTDAQYF
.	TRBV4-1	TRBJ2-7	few	TGCGCCAGCAGCCAAGAGGGTAGAGGGACACTCGAGCAGTACTTC	CASSQEGRGTLEQYF
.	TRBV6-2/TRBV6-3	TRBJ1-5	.	TGTGCCAGTAGTTACAGGGCAAGTAGCAATCAGCCCCAGCATTTT	CASSYRASSNQPQHF
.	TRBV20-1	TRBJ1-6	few	TGCAGTGCTAGAGCTCAACAGGGCTCCTATAATTCACCCCTCCACTTT	CSARAQQGSYNSPLHF
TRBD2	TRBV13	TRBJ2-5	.	TGTGCCAGCAACATCCGGACTAGCGGGGTGGAGACCCAGTACTTC	CASNIRTSGVETQYF
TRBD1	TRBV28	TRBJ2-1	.	TGTGCCAGCAGCGTGACAGGGATCGATGAGCAGTTCTTC	CASSVTGIDEQFF
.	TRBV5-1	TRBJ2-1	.	TGCGCCAGCAGCTTGGGGGGGAACCGGGGACGCTACAATGAGCAGTTCTTC	CASSLGGNRGRYNEQFF
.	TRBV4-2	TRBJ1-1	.	TGTGCCAGCAGCCAGTTAGGGGGACCGACCGACGGGACTGAAGCTTTCTTT	CASSQLGGPTDGTEAFF
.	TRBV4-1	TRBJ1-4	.	TGCGCCAGCAGCCCGGGGCCGCCAGGGCTTTATGAAAAACTGTTTTTT	CASSPGPPGLYEKLFF
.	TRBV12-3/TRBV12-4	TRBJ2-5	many	TGTGCCAGCAGTTTAGGAGGGGGGCCTGAGACCCAGTACTTC	CASSLGGGPETQYF
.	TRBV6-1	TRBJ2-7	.	TGTGCCAGCAGTGCCAGGCTGTTGGACGGCTACGAGCAGTACTTC	CASSARLLDGYEQYF
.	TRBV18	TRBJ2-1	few	TGTGCCAGCTCACGAGGCACTAGTTCCAATGAGCAGTTCTTC	CASSRGTSSNEQFF
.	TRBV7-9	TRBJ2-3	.	TGTGCCAGCAGCCCAAAGGGGCTCTTCAGCGGAGGGATAGATACGCAGTATTTT	CASSPKGLFSGGIDTQYF
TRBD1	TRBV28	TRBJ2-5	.	TGTGCCGGCAGTTTAGTGGGACAGGGGAGGGAGCAGTACTTC	CAGSLVGQGREQYF
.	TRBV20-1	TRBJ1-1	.	TGCAGTGCTAGAGATCACCGGGGTGGGCCAACTGAAGCTTTCTTT	CSARDHRGGPTEAFF
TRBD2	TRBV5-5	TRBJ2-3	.	TGTGCCAGCAGCGAGGGACTAGCGCTAACCACAGATACGCAGTATTTT	CASSEGLALTTDTQYF
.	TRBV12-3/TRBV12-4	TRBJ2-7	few	TGTGCCAGCAGTTTGTCTATTTTGCGCGAGCAGTACTTC	CASSLSILREQYF
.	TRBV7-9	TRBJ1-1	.	TGTGCCAGCAGCTTAGAGGGGTTTACGCCTTTCTTT	CASSLEGFTPFF
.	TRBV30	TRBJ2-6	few	TGTGCCTGGAAGCCCTCTAGGGGTTCGTGGGCCAACGTCCTGACTTTC	CAWKPSRGSWANVLTF
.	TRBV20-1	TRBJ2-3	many	TGCAGTGCTGCCGTTATCACAGGGTTGCCAGATACGCAGTATTTT	CSAAVITGLPDTQYF
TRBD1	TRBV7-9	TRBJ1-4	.	TGTGCCAGCAGCTTAGCGGCAGGGGGCGAGGAAAAACTGTTTTTT	CASSLAAGGEEKLFF
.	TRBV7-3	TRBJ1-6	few	TGTGCCAGCAGCTTGCTACCAGGGGAATCACCCCTCCACTTT	CASSLLPGESPLHF
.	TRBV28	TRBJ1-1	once	TGTGCCAGCAGTTCGAGACTCACCCCAGCCCGGCCTTTCTTT	CASSSRLTPARPFF
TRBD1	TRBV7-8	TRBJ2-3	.	TGTGCCAGCAGCTTAGAACAGGGGTCGGGATATCATACGCGGTATTTT	CASSLEQGSGYHTRYF
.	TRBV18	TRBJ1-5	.	TGTGCCAGCTCATCCACCGGACGGGATCAGCCCCAGCATTTT	CASSSTGRDQPQHF
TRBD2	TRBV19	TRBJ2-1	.	TGTGCCAGTAGTATAGGGGGACTAGCGGGGGGACTAACTTACAATGAGCAGTTCTTC	CASSIGGLAGGLTYNEQFF
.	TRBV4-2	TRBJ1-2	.	TGTGTCAGCAGCCAAGATCCGGGGGCGCTGAACTATGGCTACACCTTC	CVSSQDPGALNYGYTF
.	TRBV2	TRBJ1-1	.	TGTGCCAGCAGTGAACGGTACACTGAAGCTTTCTTT	CASSERYTEAFF
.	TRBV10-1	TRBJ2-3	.	TGCGCCAGCAGTGTGCAGATGGGGGGCACAGATACGCAGTATTTT	CASSVQMGGTDTQYF
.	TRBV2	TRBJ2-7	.	TGTGCCAGCAGATCCGGGACACAGACGTACGAGCAGTACTTC	CASRSGTQTYEQYF